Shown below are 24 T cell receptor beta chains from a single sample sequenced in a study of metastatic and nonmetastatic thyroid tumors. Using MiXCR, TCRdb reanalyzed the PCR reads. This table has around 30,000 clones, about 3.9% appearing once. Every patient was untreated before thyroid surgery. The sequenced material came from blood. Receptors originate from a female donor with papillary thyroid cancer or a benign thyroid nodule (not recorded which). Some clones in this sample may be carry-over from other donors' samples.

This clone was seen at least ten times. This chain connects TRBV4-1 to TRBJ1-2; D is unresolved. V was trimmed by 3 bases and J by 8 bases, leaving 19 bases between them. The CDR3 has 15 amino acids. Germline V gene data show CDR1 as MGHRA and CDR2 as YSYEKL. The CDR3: CASSQRASGDLGYTF. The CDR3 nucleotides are TGCGCCAGCAGCCAGAGGGCCTCCGGAGATCTAGGCTACACCTTC.

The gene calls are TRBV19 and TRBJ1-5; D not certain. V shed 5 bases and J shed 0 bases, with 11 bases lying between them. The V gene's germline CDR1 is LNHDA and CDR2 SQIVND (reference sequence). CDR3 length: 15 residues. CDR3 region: CASSQRVLSNQPQHF. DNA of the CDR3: TGTGCCAGTAGTCAACGGGTACTTAGCAATCAGCCCCAGCATTTT.

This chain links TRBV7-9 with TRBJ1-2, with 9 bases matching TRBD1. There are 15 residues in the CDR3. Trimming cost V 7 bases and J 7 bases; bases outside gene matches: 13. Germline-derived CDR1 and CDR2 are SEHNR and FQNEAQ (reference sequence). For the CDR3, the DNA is TGTGCCAGCAACCAGGAAATGACAGGGGGTACTGGCTACACCTTC. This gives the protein CASNQEMTGGTGYTF. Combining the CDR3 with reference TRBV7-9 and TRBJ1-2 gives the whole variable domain DTGVSQNPRHKITKRGQNVTFRCDPISEHNRLYWYRQTLGQGPEFLTYFQNEAQLEKSRLLSDRFSAERPKGSFSTLEIQRTEQGDSAMYLCASNQEMTGGTGYTFGSGTRLTVV.

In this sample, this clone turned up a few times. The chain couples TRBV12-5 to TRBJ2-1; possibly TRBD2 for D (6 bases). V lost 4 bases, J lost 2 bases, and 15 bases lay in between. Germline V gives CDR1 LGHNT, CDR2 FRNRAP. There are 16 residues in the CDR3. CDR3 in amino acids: CASGYTSGSPYNEQFF. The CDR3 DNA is TGTGCTAGTGGTTATACGAGCGGGTCCCCCTACAATGAGCAGTTCTTC.

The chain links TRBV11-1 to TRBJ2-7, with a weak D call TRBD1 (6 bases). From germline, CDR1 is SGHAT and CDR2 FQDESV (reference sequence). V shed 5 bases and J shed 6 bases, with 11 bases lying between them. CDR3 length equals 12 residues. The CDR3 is CASSPNRAEQYF. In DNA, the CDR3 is TGTGCCAGCAGCCCGAACAGGGCCGAGCAGTACTTC.

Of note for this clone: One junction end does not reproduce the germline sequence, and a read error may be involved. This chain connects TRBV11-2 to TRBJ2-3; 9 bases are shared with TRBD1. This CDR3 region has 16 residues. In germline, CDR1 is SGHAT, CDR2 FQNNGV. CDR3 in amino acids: CASSWGTGLNTDAQYF. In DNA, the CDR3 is TGTGCCAGCAGCTGGGGGACAGGGCTGAATACAGATGCGCAGTATTTT.

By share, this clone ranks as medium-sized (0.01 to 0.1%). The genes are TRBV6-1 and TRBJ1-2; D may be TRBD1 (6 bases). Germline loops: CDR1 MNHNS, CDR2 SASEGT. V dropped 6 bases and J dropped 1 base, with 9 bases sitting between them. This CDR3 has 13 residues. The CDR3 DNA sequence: TGTGCCAGCAGGCCAGGGGTTAACTATGGCTACACCTTC. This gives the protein CASRPGVNYGYTF.

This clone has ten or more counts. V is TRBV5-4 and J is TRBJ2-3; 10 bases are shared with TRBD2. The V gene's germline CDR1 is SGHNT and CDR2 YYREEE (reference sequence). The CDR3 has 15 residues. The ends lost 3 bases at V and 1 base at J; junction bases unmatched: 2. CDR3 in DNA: TGTGCCAGCAGCTCCGGGACTAGCGGCACAGATACGCAGTATTTT. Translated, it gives CASSSGTSGTDTQYF.

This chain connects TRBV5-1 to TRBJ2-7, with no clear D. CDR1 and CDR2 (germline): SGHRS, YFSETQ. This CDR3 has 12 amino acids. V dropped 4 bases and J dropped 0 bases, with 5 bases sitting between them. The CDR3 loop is CASSQSSYEQYF. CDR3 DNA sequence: TGCGCCAGCAGCCAAAGCTCCTACGAGCAGTACTTC.

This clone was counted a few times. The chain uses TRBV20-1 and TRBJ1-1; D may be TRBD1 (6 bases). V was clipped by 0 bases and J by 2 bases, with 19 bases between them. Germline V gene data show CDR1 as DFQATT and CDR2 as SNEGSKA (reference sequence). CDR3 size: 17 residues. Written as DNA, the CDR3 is TGCAGTGCTAGAGAAGGGGGTTTTGGGGGCCTCAACACTGAAGCTTTCTTT. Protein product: CSAREGGFGGLNTEAFF.

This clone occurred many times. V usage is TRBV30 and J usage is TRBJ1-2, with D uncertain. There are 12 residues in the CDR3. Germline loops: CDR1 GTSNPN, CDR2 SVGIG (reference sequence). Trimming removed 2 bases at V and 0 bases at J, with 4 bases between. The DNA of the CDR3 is TGTGCCTGGAGTACAACTAACTATGGCTACACCTTC. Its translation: CAWSTTNYGYTF.

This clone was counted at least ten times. CDR3 DNA sequence: TGCAGTGCTAGAGATAATGAAGCGGGAGCCCTTCTATACAATGAGCAGTTCTTC. This encodes CSARDNEAGALLYNEQFF. The chain couples TRBV20-1 to TRBJ2-1; 8 positions agree with TRBD2. Germline trimming cut 0 bases from V and 4 bases from J; bases unmatched to any gene: 14. Germline V gives CDR1 DFQATT, CDR2 SNEGSKA (reference sequence). CDR3 length equals 18 residues.

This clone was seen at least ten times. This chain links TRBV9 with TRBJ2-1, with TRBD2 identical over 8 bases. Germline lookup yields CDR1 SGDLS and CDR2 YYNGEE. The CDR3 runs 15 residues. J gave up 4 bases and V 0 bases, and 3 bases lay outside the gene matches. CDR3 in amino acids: CASSVEAGGYNEQFF. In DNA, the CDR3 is TGTGCCAGCAGCGTAGAGGCGGGAGGTTACAATGAGCAGTTCTTC.

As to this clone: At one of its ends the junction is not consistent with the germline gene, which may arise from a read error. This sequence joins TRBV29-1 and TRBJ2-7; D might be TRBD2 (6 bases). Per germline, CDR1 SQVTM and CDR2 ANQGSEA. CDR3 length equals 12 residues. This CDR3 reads CIVDVSGYEQYF. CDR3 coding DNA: TGCATCGTTGATGTTAGCGGATACGAACAGTACTTC.

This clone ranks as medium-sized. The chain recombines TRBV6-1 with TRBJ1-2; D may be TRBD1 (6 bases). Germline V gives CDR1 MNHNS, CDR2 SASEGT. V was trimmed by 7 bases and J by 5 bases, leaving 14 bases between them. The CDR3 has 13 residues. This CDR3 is CASTIGQGYGYTF. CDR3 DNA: TGTGCCAGCACCATAGGGCAGGGGTATGGCTACACCTTC.

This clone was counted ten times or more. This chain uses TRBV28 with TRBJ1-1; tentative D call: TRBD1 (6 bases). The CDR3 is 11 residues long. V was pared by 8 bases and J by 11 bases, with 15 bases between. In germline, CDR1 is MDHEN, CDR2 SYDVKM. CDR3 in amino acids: CASENPQGAFF. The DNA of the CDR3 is TGTGCCAGCGAAAACCCTCAGGGGGCTTTCTTT.

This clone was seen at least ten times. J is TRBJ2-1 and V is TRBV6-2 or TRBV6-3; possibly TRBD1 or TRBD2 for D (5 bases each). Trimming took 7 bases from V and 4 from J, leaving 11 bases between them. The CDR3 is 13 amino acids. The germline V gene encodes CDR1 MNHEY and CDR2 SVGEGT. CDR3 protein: CASNRGGYNEQFF. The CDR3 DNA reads TGTGCCAGCAACCGGGGCGGTTACAATGAGCAGTTCTTC.

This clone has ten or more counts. CDR3 residues: CASSARNRPNNEQFF. In nucleotides, the CDR3 is TGTGCCAGCAGCGCCCGGAATCGCCCTAACAATGAGCAGTTCTTC. The chain links TRBV6-4 to TRBJ2-1; no clear D. This CDR3 spans 15 amino acids. V was trimmed by 6 bases and J by 5 bases, leaving 17 bases between them. CDR1 and CDR2 (germline): MRHNA, SNTAGT.

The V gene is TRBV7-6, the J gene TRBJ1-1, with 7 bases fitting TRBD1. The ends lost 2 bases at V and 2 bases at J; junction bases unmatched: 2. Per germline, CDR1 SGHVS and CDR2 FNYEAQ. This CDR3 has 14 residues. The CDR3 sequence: CASSLNRGNTEAFF. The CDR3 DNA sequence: TGTGCCAGCAGCTTAAACAGGGGTAACACTGAAGCTTTCTTT. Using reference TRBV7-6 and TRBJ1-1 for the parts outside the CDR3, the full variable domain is GAGVSQSPRYKVTKRGQDVALRCDPISGHVSLYWYRQALGQGPEFLTYFNYEAQQDKSGLPNDRFSAERPEGSISTLTIQRTEQRDSAMYRCASSLNRGNTEAFFGQGTRLTVV.

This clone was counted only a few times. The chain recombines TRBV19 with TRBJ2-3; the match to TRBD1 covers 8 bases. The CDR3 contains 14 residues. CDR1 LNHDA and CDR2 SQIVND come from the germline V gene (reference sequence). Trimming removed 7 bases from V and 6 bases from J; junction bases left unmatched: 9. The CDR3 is CASTYGQGADTQYF. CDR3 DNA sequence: TGTGCCAGTACCTATGGACAGGGTGCGGATACGCAGTATTTT.

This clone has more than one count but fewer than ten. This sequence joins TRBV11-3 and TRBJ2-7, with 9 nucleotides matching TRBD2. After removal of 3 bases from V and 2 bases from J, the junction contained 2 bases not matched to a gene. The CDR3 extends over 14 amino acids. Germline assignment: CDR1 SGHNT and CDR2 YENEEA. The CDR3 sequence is CASSLTSGAYEQYF. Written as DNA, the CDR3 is TGTGCCAGCAGCTTGACTAGCGGAGCCTACGAGCAGTACTTC.

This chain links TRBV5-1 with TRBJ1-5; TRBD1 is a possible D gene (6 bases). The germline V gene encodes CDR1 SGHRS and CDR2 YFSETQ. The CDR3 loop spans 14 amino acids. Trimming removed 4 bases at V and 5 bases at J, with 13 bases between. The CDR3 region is CASSPAPGDQPQHF. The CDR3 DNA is TGCGCCAGCAGCCCAGCCCCAGGGGATCAGCCCCAGCATTTT.

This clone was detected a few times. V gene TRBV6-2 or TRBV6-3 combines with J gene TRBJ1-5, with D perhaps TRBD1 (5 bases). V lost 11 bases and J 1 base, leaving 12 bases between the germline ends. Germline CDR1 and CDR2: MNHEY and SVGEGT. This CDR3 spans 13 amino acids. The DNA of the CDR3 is TGTGCCGCCCGGGGGGGGAGCAATCAGCCCCAGCATTTT. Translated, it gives CAARGGSNQPQHF.

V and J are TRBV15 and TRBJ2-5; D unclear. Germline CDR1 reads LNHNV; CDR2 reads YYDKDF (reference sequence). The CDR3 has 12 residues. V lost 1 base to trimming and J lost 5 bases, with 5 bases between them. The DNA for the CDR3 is TGTGCCACCAGCAGAGCAATGGAGACCCAGTACTTC. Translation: CATSRAMETQYF.